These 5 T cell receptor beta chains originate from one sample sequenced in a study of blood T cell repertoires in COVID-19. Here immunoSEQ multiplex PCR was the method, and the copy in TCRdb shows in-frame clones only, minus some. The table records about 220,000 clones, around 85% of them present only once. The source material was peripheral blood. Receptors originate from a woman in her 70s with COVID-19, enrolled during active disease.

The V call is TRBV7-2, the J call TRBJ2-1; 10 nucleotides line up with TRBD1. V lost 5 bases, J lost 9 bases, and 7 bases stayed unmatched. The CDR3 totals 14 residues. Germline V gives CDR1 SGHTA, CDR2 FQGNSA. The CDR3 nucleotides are TGTGCCAGCAGCCCGGGACAGGGGATGTTTGAGCAGTTCTTC. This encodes CASSPGQGMFEQFF.

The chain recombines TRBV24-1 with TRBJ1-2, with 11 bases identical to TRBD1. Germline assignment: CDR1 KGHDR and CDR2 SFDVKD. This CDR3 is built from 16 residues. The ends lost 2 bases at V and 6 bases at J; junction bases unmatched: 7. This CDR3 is CATSDSGTGGIDGYTF. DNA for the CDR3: TGTGCCACCAGTGATTCCGGGACAGGGGGTATAGATGGCTACACCTTC.

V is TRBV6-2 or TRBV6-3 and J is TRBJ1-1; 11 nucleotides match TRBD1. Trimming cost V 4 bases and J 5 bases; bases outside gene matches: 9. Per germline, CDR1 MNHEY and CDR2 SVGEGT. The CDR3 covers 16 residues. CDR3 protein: CASSSLRGQGGTEAFF. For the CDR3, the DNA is TGTGCCAGCAGTTCCCTAAGGGGACAGGGGGGGACTGAAGCTTTCTTT.

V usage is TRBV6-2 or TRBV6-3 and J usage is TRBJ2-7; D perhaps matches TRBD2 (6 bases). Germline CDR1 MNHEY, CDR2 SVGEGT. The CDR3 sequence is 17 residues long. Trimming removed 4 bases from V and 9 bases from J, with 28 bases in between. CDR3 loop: CASSFQGSGRGGLRQYF. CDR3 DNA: TGTGCCAGCAGTTTCCAGGGATCTGGGCGGGGAGGCTTGCGGCAGTACTTC.

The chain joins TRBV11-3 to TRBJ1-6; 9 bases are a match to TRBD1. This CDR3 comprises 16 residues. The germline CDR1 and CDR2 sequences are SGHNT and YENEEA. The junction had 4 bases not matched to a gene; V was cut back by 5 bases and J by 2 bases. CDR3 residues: CASSIGTGTYNSPLHF. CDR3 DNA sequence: TGTGCCAGCAGCATAGGGACAGGGACCTATAATTCACCCCTCCACTTT.